A selection of T cell receptor beta chains follows, all from one sample in a study of cytomegalovirus exposure and HLA in healthy donors. Clones were sequenced by immunoSEQ multiplex PCR, and TCRdb holds only the in-frame ones, with some missing. The sample consists of approximately 170,000 clones, 75% to 90% of them appearing once. Sequencing was performed on PBMCs. These TCRs come from a male donor in good health and CMV-seronegative. Each CDR3 is given with its conserved first and last residue. The D gene is left open where the match is weak. Clone size is given for some rows only: seen once, a few or many times, or a class if the clone is expanded.

J gene | clone size | D gene | V gene | CDR3 DNA | CDR3 protein
TRBJ1-6 | few | - | TRBV4-3 | TGCGCCAGCAGCCAAGGCCAGCAGGGTCGGTTGTCACCCCTCCACTTT | CASSQGQQGRLSPLHF
TRBJ1-6 | - | - | TRBV6-4 | TGTGCCAGCAAGAACAGGGAGAACTCACCCCTCCACTTT | CASKNRENSPLHF
TRBJ2-2 | - | - | TRBV5-4 | TGTGCCAGCAGCTCAGGGTACACCGGGGAGCTGTTTTTT | CASSSGYTGELFF
TRBJ2-2 | few | - | TRBV7-9 | TGTGCCAGCAGGGGGCGCCAGGGCTACACCGGGGAGCTGTTTTTT | CASRGRQGYTGELFF
TRBJ2-1 | - | - | TRBV5-6 | TGTGCCAGCAGCTCATACAATGAGCAGTTCTTC | CASSSYNEQFF
TRBJ2-4 | - | - | TRBV7-2 | TGTGCCAGCAGCGCGACAGGCCCCGGCATTCAGTACTTC | CASSATGPGIQYF
TRBJ2-2 | - | - | TRBV2 | TGTGCCAGCAGGGGGGGATCGAACACCGGGGAGCTGTTTTTT | CASRGGSNTGELFF
TRBJ2-1 | - | TRBD1 | TRBV30 | TGTGCCTGGAGGAAAACAGGGGGTGAGCAGTTCTTC | CAWRKTGGEQFF
TRBJ1-1 | few | - | TRBV2 | TGTGCCAGCAGTGAGCAGGGGCCGAACACTGAAGCTTTCTTT | CASSEQGPNTEAFF
TRBJ2-2 | - | - | TRBV6-4 | TGTGCCAGCAGTGAGCGATCAAACACCGGGGAGCTGTTTTTT | CASSERSNTGELFF
TRBJ2-2 | - | TRBD1 | TRBV9 | TGTGCCAGCAGCACCCAGACAGGGCTACTTTTCCCCGGGGAGCTGTTTTTT | CASSTQTGLLFPGELFF
TRBJ2-7 | - | - | TRBV29-1 | TGCAGCGTTGGAAAGGAGCGCGAGCAGTACTTC | CSVGKEREQYF
TRBJ1-6 | - | - | TRBV7-2 | TGTGCCAGCAGCTTTCAAAATTCACCCCTCCACTTT | CASSFQNSPLHF
TRBJ1-3 | - | TRBD1 | TRBV5-1 | TGCGCCAGCAGCCCGACAGGGGTGGTGCACACCATATATTTT | CASSPTGVVHTIYF
TRBJ2-1 | once | - | TRBV6-5 | TGTGCCAGCAGTGGGGGGTTATACAATGAGCAGTTCTTC | CASSGGLYNEQFF
TRBJ2-7 | - | - | TRBV9 | TGTGCCAGCAGCCCGCAGAGGGTGTCCTACGAGCAGTACTTC | CASSPQRVSYEQYF
TRBJ2-4 | - | TRBD1 | TRBV14 | TGTGCCAGCAGCCAACTGGGACAGGGGATTGGAAACATTCAGTACTTC | CASSQLGQGIGNIQYF
TRBJ1-6 | - | TRBD1 | TRBV19 | TGTGCCAGTACCCCGAGGGACAGGAATAATTCACCCCTCCACTTT | CASTPRDRNNSPLHF
TRBJ2-1 | - | TRBD1 | TRBV7-6 | TGTGCCAGCAGCCCAGAGGACAGGAATGAGCAGTTCTTC | CASSPEDRNEQFF
TRBJ1-5 | - | TRBD1 | TRBV10-2 | TGCGCCAGCAGGTCGACAGGGTGGAATCAGCCCCAGCATTTT | CASRSTGWNQPQHF
TRBJ1-1 | - | TRBD1 | TRBV7-9 | TGTGCCAGCAGCTTGGGACAGACAAACACTGAAGCTTTCTTT | CASSLGQTNTEAFF
TRBJ2-7 | - | - | TRBV5-6 | TGTGCCAGCAGCTTGGGATACGAGCAGTACTTC | CASSLGYEQYF
TRBJ2-7 | - | - | TRBV2 | TGTGCCAGCAGTCTTGCCTACGAGCAGTACTTC | CASSLAYEQYF
TRBJ2-5 | - | - | TRBV5-6 | TGTGCCAGCAGCTTGGAGGGGGAGACCCAGTACTTC | CASSLEGETQYF
TRBJ2-5 | - | - | TRBV9 | TGTGCCAGCAGTGCCTTGGGGGCTTCTCAAGAGACCCAGTACTTC | CASSALGASQETQYF
TRBJ2-3 | - | - | TRBV11-2 | TGTGCCAGCAGCTTTTTGACGGCTAGCGCCGGCACAGATACGCAGTATTTT | CASSFLTASAGTDTQYF
TRBJ1-2 | - | - | TRBV10-2 | TGCGCCAGCACCGACGGGTTTGTCGGCTACACCTTC | CASTDGFVGYTF
TRBJ2-5 | - | TRBD1 | TRBV6-5 | TGTGCCAGCATCGACAGGGGACGGAACCAAGAGACCCAGTACTTC | CASIDRGRNQETQYF
TRBJ2-7 | - | TRBD1 | TRBV6-1 | TGTGCCAGTAAAGCTCAAACAGGGGCAACCTACGAGCAGTACTTC | CASKAQTGATYEQYF
TRBJ2-7 | once | TRBD1 | TRBV6-5 | TGTGCCAGCAGTTACAGGCAGGGGGTTAGCGAGCAGTACTTC | CASSYRQGVSEQYF
TRBJ1-6 | - | - | TRBV7-6 | TGTGCCAGCAGCTTATCCACCAGGTCCTATAATTCACCCCTCCACTTT | CASSLSTRSYNSPLHF
TRBJ1-1 | - | TRBD1 | TRBV6-5 | TGTGCCAGCAATTACAGGGGGAGGAACACTGAAGCTTTCTTT | CASNYRGRNTEAFF
TRBJ2-7 | - | TRBD1 | TRBV2 | TGTGCCAGCAGTGAAGCGCTAGAGGGGGCGGTAATCTACGAGCAGTACTTC | CASSEALEGAVIYEQYF
TRBJ1-5 | - | - | TRBV7-6 | TGTGCCAGCAGCTCCCAGGTTGCTCCTACCCAGCCCCAGCATTTT | CASSSQVAPTQPQHF
TRBJ1-5 | few | - | TRBV6-1 | TGTGCCAGCAGTGAATCCCAACAGACCCCCCAGCATTTT | CASSESQQTPQHF
TRBJ1-2 | - | TRBD1 | TRBV6-6 | TGTGCCAGCAGTTACGGGACAGCGATCTATGGCTACACCTTC | CASSYGTAIYGYTF
TRBJ2-2 | - | - | TRBV6-1 | TGTGCCAGCAGTGAACAAGGGGCCGGGGAGCTGTTTTTT | CASSEQGAGELFF
TRBJ2-3 | once | - | TRBV11-2 | TGTGCCAGCACCTTAGATGTTCCGGGGGCAGATACGCAGTATTTT | CASTLDVPGADTQYF
TRBJ1-3 | few | - | TRBV10-3 | TGTGCCATCAGCCAACATGGGAGCTCTGGAAACACCATATATTTT | CAISQHGSSGNTIYF
TRBJ1-5 | - | - | TRBV11-2 | TGTGCCAGCAGCCCACAGTTGAATCAGCCCCAGCATTTT | CASSPQLNQPQHF
TRBJ1-2 | - | TRBD1 | TRBV11-2 | TGTGCCAGCAGACCGGGACAGGAAAACTATGGCTACACCTTC | CASRPGQENYGYTF